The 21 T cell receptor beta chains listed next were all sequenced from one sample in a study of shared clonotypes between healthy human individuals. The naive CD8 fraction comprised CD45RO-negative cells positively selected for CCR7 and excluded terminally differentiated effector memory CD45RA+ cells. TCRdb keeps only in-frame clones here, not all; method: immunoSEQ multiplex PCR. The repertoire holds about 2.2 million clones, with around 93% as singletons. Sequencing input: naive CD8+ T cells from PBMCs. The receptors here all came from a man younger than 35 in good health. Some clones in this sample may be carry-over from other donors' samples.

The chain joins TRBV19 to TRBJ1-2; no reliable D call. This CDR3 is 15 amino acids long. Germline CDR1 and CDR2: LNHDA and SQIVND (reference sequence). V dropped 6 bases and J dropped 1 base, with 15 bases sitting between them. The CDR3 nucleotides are TGTGCCAGTAGACCAACTGGTCTGTATAACTATGGCTACACCTTC. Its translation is CASRPTGLYNYGYTF.

The CDR3 loop is CASSPTGETQYF. CDR3 nucleotide sequence: TGTGCCAGCAGCCCGACTGGGGAGACCCAGTACTTC. This chain joins TRBV27 and TRBJ2-5; D is unclear. Germline CDR1 is MNHEY and CDR2 is SMNVEV (reference sequence). The V gene lost 6 bases and the J gene lost 5 bases, with 10 bases spanning the gap. This CDR3 contains 12 residues.

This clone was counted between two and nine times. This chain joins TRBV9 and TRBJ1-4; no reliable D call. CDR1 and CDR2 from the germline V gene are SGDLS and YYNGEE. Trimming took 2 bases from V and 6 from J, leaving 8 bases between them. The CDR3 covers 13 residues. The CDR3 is CASSVSGDEKLFF. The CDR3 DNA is TGTGCCAGCAGCGTCAGTGGGGATGAAAAACTGTTTTTT. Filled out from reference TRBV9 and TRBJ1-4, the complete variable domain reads DSGVTQTPKHLITATGQRVTLRCSPRSGDLSVYWYQQSLDQGLQFLIQYYNGEERAKGNILERFSAQQFPDLHSELNLSSLELGDSALYFCASSVSGDEKLFFGSGTQLSVL.

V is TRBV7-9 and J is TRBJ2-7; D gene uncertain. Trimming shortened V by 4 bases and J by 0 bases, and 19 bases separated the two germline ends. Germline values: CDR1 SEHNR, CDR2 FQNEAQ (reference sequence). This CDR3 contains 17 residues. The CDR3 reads CASSSTLGIPSSYEQYF. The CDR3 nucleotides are TGTGCCAGCAGCTCCACTCTTGGGATTCCGAGCTCCTACGAGCAGTACTTC.

The CDR3 coding sequence is TGTGCCTGGACCGACGGGTATAGCAATCAGCCCCAGCATTTT. Protein product: CAWTDGYSNQPQHF. This chain links TRBV30 with TRBJ1-5; D unresolved. V lost 4 bases and J lost 0, with 10 bases in between. Germline loops: CDR1 GTSNPN, CDR2 SVGIG (reference sequence). The CDR3 extends over 14 amino acids.

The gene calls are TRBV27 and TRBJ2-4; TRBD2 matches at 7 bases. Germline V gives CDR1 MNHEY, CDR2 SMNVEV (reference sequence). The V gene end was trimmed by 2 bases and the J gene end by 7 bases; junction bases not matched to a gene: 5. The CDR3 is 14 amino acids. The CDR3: CASSLGGTINIQYF. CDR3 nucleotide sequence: TGTGCCAGCAGTTTAGGAGGGACTATCAACATTCAGTACTTC.

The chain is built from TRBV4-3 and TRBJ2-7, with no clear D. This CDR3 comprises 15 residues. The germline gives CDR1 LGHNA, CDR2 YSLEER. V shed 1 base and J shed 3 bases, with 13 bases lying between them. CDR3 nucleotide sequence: TGCGCCAGCAGCCAAGTCCCTGAAGAAAACTACGAGCAGTACTTC. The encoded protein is CASSQVPEENYEQYF.

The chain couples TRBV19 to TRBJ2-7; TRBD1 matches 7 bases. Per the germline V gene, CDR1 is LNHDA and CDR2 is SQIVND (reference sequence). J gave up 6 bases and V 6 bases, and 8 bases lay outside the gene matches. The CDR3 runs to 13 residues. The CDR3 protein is CASRPTGSVEQYF. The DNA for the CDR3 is TGTGCCAGTAGACCGACAGGGTCGGTCGAGCAGTACTTC.

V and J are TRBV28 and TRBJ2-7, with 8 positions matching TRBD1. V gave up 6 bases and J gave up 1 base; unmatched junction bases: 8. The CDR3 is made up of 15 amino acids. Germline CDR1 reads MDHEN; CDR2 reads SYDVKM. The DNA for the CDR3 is TGTGCCAGCAGGGGACCGAGGGACAGGTCCTACGAGCAGTACTTC. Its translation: CASRGPRDRSYEQYF.

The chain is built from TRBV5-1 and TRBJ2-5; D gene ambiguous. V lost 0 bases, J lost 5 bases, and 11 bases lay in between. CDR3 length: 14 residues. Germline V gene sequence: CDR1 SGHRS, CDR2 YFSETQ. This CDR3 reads CASSLAGVKETQYF. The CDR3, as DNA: TGCGCCAGCAGCTTGGCTGGGGTTAAGGAGACCCAGTACTTC. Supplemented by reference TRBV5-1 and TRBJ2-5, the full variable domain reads KAGVTQTPRYLIKTRGQQVTLSCSPISGHRSVSWYQQTPGQGLQFLFEYFSETQRNKGNFPGRFSGRQFSNSRSEMNVSTLELGDSALYLCASSLAGVKETQYFGPGTRLLVL.

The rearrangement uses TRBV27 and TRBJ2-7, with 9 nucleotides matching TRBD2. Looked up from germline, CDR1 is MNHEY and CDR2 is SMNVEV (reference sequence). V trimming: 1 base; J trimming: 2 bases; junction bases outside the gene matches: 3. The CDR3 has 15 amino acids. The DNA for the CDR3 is TGTGCCAGCAGTTTATTTAGCGGGGGAACCTACGAGCAGTACTTC. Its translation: CASSLFSGGTYEQYF.

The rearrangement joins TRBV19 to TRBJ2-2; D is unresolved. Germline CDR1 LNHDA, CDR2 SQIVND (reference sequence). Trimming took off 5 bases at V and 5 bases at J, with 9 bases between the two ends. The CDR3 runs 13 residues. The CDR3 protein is CASSPPYTGELFF. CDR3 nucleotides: TGTGCCAGTAGTCCCCCTTATACCGGGGAGCTGTTTTTT.

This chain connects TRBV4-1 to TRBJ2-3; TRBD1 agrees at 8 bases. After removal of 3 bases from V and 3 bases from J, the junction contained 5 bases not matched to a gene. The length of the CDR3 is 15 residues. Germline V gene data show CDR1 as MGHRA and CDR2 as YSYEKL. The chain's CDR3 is CASSHAWTGTDTQYF. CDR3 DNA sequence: TGCGCCAGCAGCCATGCATGGACAGGGACAGATACGCAGTATTTT.

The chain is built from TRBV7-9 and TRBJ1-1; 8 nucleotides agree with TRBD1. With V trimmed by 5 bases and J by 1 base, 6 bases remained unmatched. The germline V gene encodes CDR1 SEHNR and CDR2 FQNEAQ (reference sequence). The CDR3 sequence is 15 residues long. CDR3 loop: CASSRTGRGNTEAFF. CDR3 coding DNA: TGTGCCAGCAGCCGGACAGGGCGGGGGAACACTGAAGCTTTCTTT.

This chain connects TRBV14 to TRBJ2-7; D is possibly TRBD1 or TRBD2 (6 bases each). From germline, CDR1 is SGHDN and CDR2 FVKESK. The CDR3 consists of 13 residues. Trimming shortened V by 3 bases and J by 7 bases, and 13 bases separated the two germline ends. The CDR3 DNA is TGTGCCAGCAGCCAGCTCAGGGGAGGAGAGCAGTACTTC. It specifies CASSQLRGGEQYF.

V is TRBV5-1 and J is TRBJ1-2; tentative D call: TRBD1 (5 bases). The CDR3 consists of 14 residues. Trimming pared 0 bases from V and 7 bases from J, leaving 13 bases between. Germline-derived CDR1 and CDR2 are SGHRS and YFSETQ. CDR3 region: CASSLGYGDFGYTF. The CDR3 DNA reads TGCGCCAGCAGCTTGGGTTACGGGGACTTTGGCTACACCTTC.

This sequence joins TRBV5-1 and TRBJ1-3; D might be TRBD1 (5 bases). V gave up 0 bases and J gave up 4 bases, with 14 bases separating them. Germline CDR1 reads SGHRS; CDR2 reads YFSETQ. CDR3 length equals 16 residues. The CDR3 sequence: CASSLGEQETGNTIYF. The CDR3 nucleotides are TGCGCCAGCAGCTTGGGCGAACAGGAGACGGGAAACACCATATATTTT.

In DNA form, the CDR3 reads TGTGCCACCAGATTCGGGACTAGCAGCTACGAGCAGTACTTC. Translation: CATRFGTSSYEQYF. This chain uses TRBV15 with TRBJ2-7; 9 bases align to TRBD2. The CDR3 extends over 14 amino acids. The V segment lost 6 bases and the J segment 3 bases; nucleotides outside the gene matches: 6. Germline loops: CDR1 LNHNV, CDR2 YYDKDF (reference sequence).

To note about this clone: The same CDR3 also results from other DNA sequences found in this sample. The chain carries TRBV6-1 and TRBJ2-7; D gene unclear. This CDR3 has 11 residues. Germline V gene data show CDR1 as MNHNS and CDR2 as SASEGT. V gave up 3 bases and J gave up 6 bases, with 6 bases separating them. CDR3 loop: CASSDSREQYF. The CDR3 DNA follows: TGTGCCAGCAGTGATAGCCGCGAGCAGTACTTC.

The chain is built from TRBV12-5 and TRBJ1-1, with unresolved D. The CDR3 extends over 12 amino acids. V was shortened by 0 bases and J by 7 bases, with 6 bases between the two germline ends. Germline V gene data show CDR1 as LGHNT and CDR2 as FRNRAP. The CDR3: CASGLVPGEAFF. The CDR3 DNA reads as TGTGCTAGTGGTTTGGTACCGGGTGAAGCTTTCTTT.

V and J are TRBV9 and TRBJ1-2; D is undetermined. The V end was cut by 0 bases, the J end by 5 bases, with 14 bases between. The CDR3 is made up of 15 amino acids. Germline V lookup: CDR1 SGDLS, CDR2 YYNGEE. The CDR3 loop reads CASSVAKEGGYGYTF. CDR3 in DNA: TGTGCCAGCAGCGTAGCTAAGGAAGGAGGATATGGCTACACCTTC.